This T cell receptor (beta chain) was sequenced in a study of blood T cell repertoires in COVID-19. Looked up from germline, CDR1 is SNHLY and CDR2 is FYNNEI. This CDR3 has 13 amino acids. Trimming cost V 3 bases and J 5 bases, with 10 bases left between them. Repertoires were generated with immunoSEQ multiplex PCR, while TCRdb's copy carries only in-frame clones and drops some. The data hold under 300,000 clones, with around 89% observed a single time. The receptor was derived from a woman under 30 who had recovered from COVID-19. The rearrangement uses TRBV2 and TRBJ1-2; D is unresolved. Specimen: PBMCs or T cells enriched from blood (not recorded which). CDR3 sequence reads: CASSETNQYGYTF. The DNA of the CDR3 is TGTGCCAGCAGTGAGACAAACCAGTATGGCTACACCTTC.